Listed here are 17 T cell receptor beta chains from one sample, sequenced in a study of T-cell reconstitution after alpha-beta-depleted transplantation in children (TCRdb year 2016). Taken with the paper, the label for treatment or condition translates to: allogeneic hematopoietic cell transplantation with graft depleted of TCRalphabeta T cells and CD19 B cells. The method was PCR. Sequenced on an Illumina HiSeq 2500. To normalize quantification of the TCRbeta repertoire, the TCR libraries were built with molecular barcoding that relied on unique molecular identifiers. TCRdb reran the public reads through fastp at Q25 and MiXCR, keeping productive beta chains. Each entry is one CDR3 protein sequence, shown with its most common DNA and genes. The sample profile shows roughly 250,000 distinct CDR3 sequences; roughly 8.2% of them were found once. Almost 6.5% of the sample is in the top ten clones. The starting material was PBMCs, mostly from graft donor cells, obtained 180 days after TCRalphabeta/CD19-depleted stem cell transplant. Every receptor here comes from a male patient under 18 who had a stem cell transplant for acute lymphoblastic leukemia, so the T cells may come from the graft donor.

This clonotype has ten or more counts. The chain recombines TRBV28 with TRBJ1-1; TRBD1 aligns across 8 bases. Germline trimming cut 6 bases from V and 5 bases from J; bases unmatched to any gene: 5. Germline values: CDR1 MDHEN, CDR2 SYDVKM. There are 13 residues in the CDR3. Here the CDR3 reads CASSRQGRTEAFF. CDR3 DNA sequence: TGTGCCAGCAGCCGACAGGGGAGAACTGAAGCTTTCTTT. The whole variable domain, remainder taken from reference TRBV28 and TRBJ1-1, is DVKVTQSSRYLVKRTGEKVFLECVQDMDHENMFWYRQDPGLGLRLIYFSYDVKMKEKGDIPEGYSVSREKKERFSLILESASTNQTSMYLCASSRQGRTEAFFGQGTRLTVV.

Many counts were recorded for this clonotype. This sequence joins TRBV24-1 and TRBJ2-7; unclear D gene. Germline V gene lookup returns CDR1 KGHDR and CDR2 SFDVKD. The CDR3 is made up of 13 amino acids. The germline V and J ends were trimmed by 0 bases and 5 bases, with 7 bases remaining between them. The CDR3 bases are TGTGCCACCAGTGATTTGTGGGGAAACGAGCAGTACTTC. Amino acids: CATSDLWGNEQYF.

This clonotype was picked up many times. The chain recombines TRBV4-2 with TRBJ2-1; 9 bases align to TRBD2. The trim removed 4 bases at V and 6 bases at J, leaving 13 bases unmatched. Germline values: CDR1 LGHNA, CDR2 YNFKEQ. There are 17 residues in the CDR3. The CDR3: CASSPGTSFAPLNEQFF. Written as DNA, the CDR3 is TGTGCCAGCAGCCCCGGGACTAGCTTTGCCCCTCTCAATGAGCAGTTCTTC.

This clonotype was found many times. This chain links TRBV4-3 with TRBJ1-4, with 9 bases matching TRBD1. CDR3 length: 14 residues. Trimming at V came to 3 bases and at J to 7 bases, leaving 3 bases not matched to a gene. Germline V gene sequence: CDR1 LGHNA, CDR2 YSLEER. The DNA for the CDR3 is TGCGCCAGCAGCCAGGGGACAGGGCCTGAAAAACTGTTTTTT. Translation: CASSQGTGPEKLFF.

In its sample, this clonotype was seen many times. CDR3 sequence (DNA): TGTGCCAGCAGTCTCCGACCCGGGACAGGGCGCGAGACCCAGTACTTC. Protein product: CASSLRPGTGRETQYF. The chain links TRBV7-8 to TRBJ2-5, with TRBD1 matching over 9 bases. The CDR3 sequence is 16 residues long. The ends lost 6 bases at V and 5 bases at J; junction bases unmatched: 13. The germline gives CDR1 SGHVS, CDR2 FQNEAQ.

This clonotype was observed at least ten times. The J gene is TRBJ1-1, the V gene TRBV6-2 or TRBV6-3; 7 bases agree with TRBD1. V trimming: 6 bases; J trimming: 8 bases; junction bases outside the gene matches: 9. CDR3 length: 13 residues. Germline-derived CDR1 and CDR2 are MNHEY and SVGEGT. The CDR3 nucleotides are TGTGCCAGCAGGACAGGGACAGCCCGGGAAGCTTTCTTT. Encoded protein: CASRTGTAREAFF.

There are many counts of this clonotype. The V gene is TRBV4-1, the J gene TRBJ2-3; no firm D call. The germline V gene has CDR1 MGHRA and CDR2 YSYEKL. With 1 base removed from V and 6 bases from J, the gap between germline ends came to 17 bases. The CDR3 runs 16 residues. The CDR3 region has the DNA TGCGCCAGCAGCCAAGTGCACCTAGTTAGTTCCGATACGCAGTATTTT. Amino acid sequence: CASSQVHLVSSDTQYF.

Many counts were recorded for this clonotype. The chain joins TRBV29-1 to TRBJ1-1; D not certain. Per germline, CDR1 SQVTM and CDR2 ANQGSEA. The CDR3 loop spans 13 amino acids. V was shortened by 3 bases and J by 1 base, with 9 bases between the two germline ends. CDR3 loop: CSVDWRENTEAFF. CDR3 sequence (DNA): TGCAGCGTTGATTGGCGGGAGAACACTGAAGCTTTCTTT.

This clonotype has just a few counts. This may arise from a read error, as a much more abundant clone is one base away. The rearrangement joins TRBV20-1 to TRBJ1-1, with 10 bases fitting TRBD1. After removal of 8 bases from V and 1 base from J, the junction contained 10 bases not matched to a gene. Germline lookup yields CDR1 DFQATT and CDR2 SNEGSKA (reference sequence). The CDR3 has 15 residues. The CDR3: CSSKGDRGPNTEAFF. For the CDR3, the DNA is TGCAGTTCCAAGGGGGACAGGGGCCCGAACACTGAAGCTTTCTTT.

This clonotype was observed many times. The rearrangement joins TRBV12-3 or TRBV12-4 to TRBJ1-2; perhaps TRBD1 as D (5 bases). The CDR3 extends over 14 amino acids. V was cut by 5 bases and J by 8 bases, with 18 bases left in between. The CDR3 nucleotides read TGTGCCAGCAGTGCTAGCGACGCCCGGGGCGGCTACACCTTC. Protein sequence: CASSASDARGGYTF.

The gene calls are TRBV7-3 and TRBJ1-3; 10 bases map to TRBD1. The CDR3 runs 16 residues. The V segment lost 4 bases and the J segment 1 base; nucleotides outside the gene matches: 4. In germline, CDR1 is SGHTA, CDR2 FQGTGA. CDR3: CASSSGQGVSGNTIYF. The CDR3 DNA sequence: TGTGCCAGCAGCTCCGGACAGGGGGTTTCTGGAAACACCATATATTTT.

In this sample, this clonotype turned up many times. The V gene is TRBV7-2, the J gene TRBJ2-7; 10 bases align to TRBD2. After removal of 1 base from V and 3 bases from J, the junction contained 3 bases not matched to a gene. This CDR3 contains 15 residues. Germline V gene data show CDR1 as SGHTA and CDR2 as FQGNSA. CDR3: CASSLGIAGGYEQYF. In DNA, the CDR3 is TGTGCCAGCAGCTTAGGTATAGCGGGGGGCTACGAGCAGTACTTC.

At least ten counts were recorded for this clonotype. The genes are TRBV28 and TRBJ2-1, with 11 bases that match TRBD2. J gave up 4 bases and V 11 bases, and 10 bases lay outside the gene matches. Per germline, CDR1 MDHEN and CDR2 SYDVKM. CDR3 length: 15 amino acids. CDR3: CASSLGLAEYNEQFF. DNA of the CDR3: TGTGCCTCCAGTTTGGGACTAGCGGAATACAATGAGCAGTTCTTC.

This clonotype showed up many times. The rearrangement joins TRBV10-1 to TRBJ2-1; 13 bases are a match to TRBD2. The CDR3 is 19 residues long. Looked up from germline, CDR1 is WNHNN and CDR2 is SYGVQD (reference sequence). V lost 4 bases and J lost 0; bases outside the gene matches: 9. Here the CDR3 reads CASSGLTSGRPSSYNEQFF. CDR3 in DNA: TGCGCCAGCAGTGGGCTGACTAGCGGGAGGCCTAGCTCCTACAATGAGCAGTTCTTC.

V is TRBV7-2 and J is TRBJ2-7; the D gene is possibly TRBD1 (5 bases). V dropped 4 bases and J dropped 1 base, with 8 bases sitting between them. This CDR3 spans 13 amino acids. The germline gives CDR1 SGHTA, CDR2 FQGNSA. CDR3 loop: CASSSRTSYEQYF. The CDR3 nucleotides are TGTGCCAGCAGCTCACGGACATCCTACGAGCAGTACTTC. Variable domain in full (rest from reference TRBV7-2 and TRBJ2-7): GAGVSQSPSNKVTEKGKDVELRCDPISGHTALYWYRQSLGQGLEFLIYFQGNSAPDKSGLPSDRFSAERTGGSVSTLTIQRTQQEDSAVYLCASSSRTSYEQYFGPGTRLTVT.

This clonotype was seen many times. The CDR3 DNA follows: TGTGCCAGCAGCTTAGGACTAGCGGGAGGTCGTAATGAGCAGTTCTTC. Protein sequence: CASSLGLAGGRNEQFF. V gene TRBV7-2 combines with J gene TRBJ2-1; 13 bases map to TRBD2. Germline loops: CDR1 SGHTA, CDR2 FQGNSA. Trimming removed 1 base from V and 7 bases from J; junction bases left unmatched: 4. The CDR3 loop spans 16 amino acids.

This clonotype occurred many times. The chain links TRBV4-1 to TRBJ2-4, with 8 bases that match TRBD1. V shed 0 bases and J 7 bases; nucleotides not matched to a gene: 5. CDR1 is MGHRA, CDR2 YSYEKL, per germline. The CDR3 runs to 15 residues. In DNA, the CDR3 is TGCGCCAGCAGCCAAGAAGGGCAGGGGGCGAACATTCAGTACTTC. It specifies CASSQEGQGANIQYF.